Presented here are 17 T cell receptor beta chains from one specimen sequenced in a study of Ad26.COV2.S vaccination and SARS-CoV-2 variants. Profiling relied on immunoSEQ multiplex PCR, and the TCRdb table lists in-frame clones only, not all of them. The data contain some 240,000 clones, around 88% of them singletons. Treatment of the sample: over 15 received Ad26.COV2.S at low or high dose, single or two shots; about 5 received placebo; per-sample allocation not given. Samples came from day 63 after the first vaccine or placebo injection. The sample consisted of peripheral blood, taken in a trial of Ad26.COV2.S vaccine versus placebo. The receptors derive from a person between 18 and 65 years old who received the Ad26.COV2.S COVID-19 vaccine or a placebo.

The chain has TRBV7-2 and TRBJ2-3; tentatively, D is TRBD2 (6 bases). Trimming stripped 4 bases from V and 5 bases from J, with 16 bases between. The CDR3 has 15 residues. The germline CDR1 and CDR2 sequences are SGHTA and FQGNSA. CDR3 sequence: CASSSAGLARDTQYF. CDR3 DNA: TGTGCCAGCAGCTCGGCGGGGCTAGCTCGAGATACGCAGTATTTT.

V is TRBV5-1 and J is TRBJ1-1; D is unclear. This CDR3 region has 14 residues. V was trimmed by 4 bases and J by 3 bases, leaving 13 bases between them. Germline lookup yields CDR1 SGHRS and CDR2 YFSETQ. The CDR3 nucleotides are TGCGCCAGCAGCGTCTCAGTGAGATACACTGAAGCTTTCTTT. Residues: CASSVSVRYTEAFF.

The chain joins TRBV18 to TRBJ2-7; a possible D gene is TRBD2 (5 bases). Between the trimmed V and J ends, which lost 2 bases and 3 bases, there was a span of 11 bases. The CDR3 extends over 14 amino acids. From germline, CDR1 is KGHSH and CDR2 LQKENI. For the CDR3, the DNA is TGTGCCAGCTCACCAGGGAGCGGTTACTACGAGCAGTACTTC. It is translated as CASSPGSGYYEQYF.

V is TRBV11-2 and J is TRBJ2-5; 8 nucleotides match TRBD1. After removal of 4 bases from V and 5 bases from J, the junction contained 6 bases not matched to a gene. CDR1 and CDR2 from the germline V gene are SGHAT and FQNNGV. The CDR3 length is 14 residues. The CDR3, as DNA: TGTGCCAGCAGCTCGACAGGGGATCGGGAGACCCAGTACTTC. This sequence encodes CASSSTGDRETQYF.

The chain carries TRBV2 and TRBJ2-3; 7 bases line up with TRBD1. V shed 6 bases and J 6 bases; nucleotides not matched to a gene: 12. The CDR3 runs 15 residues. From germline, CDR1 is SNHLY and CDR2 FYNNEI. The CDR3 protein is CASRRDSRQQDTQYF. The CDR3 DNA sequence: TGTGCCAGCAGAAGGGACAGCCGTCAACAGGATACGCAGTATTTT. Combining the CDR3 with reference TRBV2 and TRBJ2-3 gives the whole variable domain EPEVTQTPSHQVTQMGQEVILRCVPISNHLYFYWYRQILGQKVEFLVSFYNNEISEKSEIFDDQFSVERPDGSNFTLKIRSTKLEDSAMYFCASRRDSRQQDTQYFGPGTRLTVL.

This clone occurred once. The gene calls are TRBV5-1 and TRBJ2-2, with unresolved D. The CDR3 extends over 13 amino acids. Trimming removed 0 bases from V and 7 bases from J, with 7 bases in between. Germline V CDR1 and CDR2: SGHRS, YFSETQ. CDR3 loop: CASSLGLSGELFF. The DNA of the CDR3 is TGCGCCAGCAGCTTGGGACTGAGCGGGGAGCTGTTTTTT.

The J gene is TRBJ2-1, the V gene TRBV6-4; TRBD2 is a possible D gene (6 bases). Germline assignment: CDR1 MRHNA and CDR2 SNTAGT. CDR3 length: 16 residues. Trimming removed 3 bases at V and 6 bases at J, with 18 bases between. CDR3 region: CASSDKPGLTPNEQFF. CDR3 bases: TGTGCCAGCAGTGATAAACCGGGACTTACCCCCAATGAGCAGTTCTTC.

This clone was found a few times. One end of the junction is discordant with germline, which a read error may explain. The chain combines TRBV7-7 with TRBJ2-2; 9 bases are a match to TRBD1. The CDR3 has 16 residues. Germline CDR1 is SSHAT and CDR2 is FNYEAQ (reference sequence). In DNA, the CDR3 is TGTGCTAGCAGCCTCCGGACAGGGGCGAACACCGGGGAGCTGTTTTTT. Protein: CASSLRTGANTGELFF.

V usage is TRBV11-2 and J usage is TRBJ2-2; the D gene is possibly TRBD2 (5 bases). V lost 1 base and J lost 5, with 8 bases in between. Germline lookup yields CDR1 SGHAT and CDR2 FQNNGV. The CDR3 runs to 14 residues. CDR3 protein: CASSLGRRTGELFF. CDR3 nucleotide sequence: TGTGCCAGCAGCTTAGGGAGGAGGACCGGGGAGCTGTTTTTT.

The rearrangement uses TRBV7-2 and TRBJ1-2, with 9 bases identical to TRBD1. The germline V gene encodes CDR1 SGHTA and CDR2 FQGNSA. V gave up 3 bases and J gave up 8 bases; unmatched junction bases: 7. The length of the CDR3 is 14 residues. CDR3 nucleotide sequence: TGTGCCAGCAGCTTGGGACAGGGAGTTCAAGGCTACACCTTC. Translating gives CASSLGQGVQGYTF. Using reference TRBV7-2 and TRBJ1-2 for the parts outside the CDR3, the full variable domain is GAGVSQSPSNKVTEKGKDVELRCDPISGHTALYWYRQSLGQGLEFLIYFQGNSAPDKSGLPSDRFSAERTGGSVSTLTIQRTQQEDSAVYLCASSLGQGVQGYTFGSGTRLTVV.

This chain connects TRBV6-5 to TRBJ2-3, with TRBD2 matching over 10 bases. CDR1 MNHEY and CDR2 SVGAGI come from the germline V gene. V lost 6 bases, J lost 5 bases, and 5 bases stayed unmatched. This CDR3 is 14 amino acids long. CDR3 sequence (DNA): TGTGCCAGCAGCCTAGCGGGAGTCTTAGATACGCAGTATTTT. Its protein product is CASSLAGVLDTQYF.

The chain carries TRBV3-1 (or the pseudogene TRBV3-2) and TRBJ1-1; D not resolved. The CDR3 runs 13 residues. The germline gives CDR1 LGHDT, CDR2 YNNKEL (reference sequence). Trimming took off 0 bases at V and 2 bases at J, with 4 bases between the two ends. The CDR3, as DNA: TGTGCCAGCAGCCAAGATCTAAACACTGAAGCTTTCTTT. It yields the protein CASSQDLNTEAFF.

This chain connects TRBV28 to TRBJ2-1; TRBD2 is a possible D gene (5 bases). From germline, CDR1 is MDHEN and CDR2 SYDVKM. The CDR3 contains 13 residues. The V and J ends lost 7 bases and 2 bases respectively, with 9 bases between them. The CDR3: CASTPGAYNEQFF. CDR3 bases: TGTGCCAGCACCCCCGGGGCCTACAATGAGCAGTTCTTC. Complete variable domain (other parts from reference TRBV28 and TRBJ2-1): DVKVTQSSRYLVKRTGEKVFLECVQDMDHENMFWYRQDPGLGLRLIYFSYDVKMKEKGDIPEGYSVSREKKERFSLILESASTNQTSMYLCASTPGAYNEQFFGPGTRLTVL.

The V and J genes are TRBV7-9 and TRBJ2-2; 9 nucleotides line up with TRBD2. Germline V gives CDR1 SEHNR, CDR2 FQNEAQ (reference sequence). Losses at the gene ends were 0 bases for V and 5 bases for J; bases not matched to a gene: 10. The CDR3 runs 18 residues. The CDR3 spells CASSLAPGGAGGTGELFF. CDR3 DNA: TGTGCCAGCAGCTTAGCGCCTGGAGGAGCGGGGGGAACCGGGGAGCTGTTTTTT.

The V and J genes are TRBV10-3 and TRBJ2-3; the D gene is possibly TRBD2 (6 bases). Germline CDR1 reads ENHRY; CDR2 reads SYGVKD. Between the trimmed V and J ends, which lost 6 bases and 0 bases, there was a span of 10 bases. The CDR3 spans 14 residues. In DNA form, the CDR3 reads TGTGCCATCAGAGGTAGCGGCAGCACAGATACGCAGTATTTT. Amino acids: CAIRGSGSTDTQYF.

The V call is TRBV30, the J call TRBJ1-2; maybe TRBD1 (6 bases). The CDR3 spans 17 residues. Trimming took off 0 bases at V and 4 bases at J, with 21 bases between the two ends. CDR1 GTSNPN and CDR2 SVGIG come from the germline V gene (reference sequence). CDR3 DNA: TGTGCCTGGAGTGTACAAGGGTGGGGGCCCTTATCCTATGGCTACACCTTC. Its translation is CAWSVQGWGPLSYGYTF.

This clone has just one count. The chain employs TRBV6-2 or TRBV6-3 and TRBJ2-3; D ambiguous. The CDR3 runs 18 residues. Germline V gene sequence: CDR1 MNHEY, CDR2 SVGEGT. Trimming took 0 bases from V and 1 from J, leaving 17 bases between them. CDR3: CASSYSISVQLRTDTQYF. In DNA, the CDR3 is TGTGCCAGCAGTTACTCGATTTCTGTACAGCTTCGCACAGATACGCAGTATTTT.